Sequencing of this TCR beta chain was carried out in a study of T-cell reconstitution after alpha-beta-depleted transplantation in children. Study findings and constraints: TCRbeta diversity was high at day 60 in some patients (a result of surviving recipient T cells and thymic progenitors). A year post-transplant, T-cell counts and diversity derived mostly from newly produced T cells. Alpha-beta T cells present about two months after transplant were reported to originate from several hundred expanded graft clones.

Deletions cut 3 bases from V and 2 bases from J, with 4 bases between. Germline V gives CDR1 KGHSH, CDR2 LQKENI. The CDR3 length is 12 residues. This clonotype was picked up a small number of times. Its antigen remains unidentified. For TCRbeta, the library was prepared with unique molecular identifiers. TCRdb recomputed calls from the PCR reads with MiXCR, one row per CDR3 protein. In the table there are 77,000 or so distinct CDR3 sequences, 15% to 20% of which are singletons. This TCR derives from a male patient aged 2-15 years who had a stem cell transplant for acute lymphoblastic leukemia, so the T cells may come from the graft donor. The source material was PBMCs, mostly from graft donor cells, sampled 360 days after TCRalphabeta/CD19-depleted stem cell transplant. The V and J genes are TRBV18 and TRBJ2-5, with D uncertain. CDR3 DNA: TGTGCCAGCTCACCGTCGCAAGAGACCCAGTACTTC. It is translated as CASSPSQETQYF.